This TCR beta chain was documented in a study of T cell responses to AZD1222 COVID-19 vaccine. Study-wide results and caveats: Of spike-specific TCRs, nearly half reportedly target regions left unmutated in variants.

In the case of this clone: What it binds is unknown.

Germline assignment: CDR1 SNHLY and CDR2 FYNNEI. The V and J ends lost 10 bases and 4 bases respectively, with 14 bases between them. CDR3 length equals 13 residues. Sequencing used immunoSEQ multiplex PCR; TCRdb keeps in-frame clones, though not all of them. The table includes 110,000 to 150,000 clones, 91% detected once. The specimen comprised peripheral blood, sampled on day 0 of AZD1222 vaccination. The receptor was isolated from an adult in good health. This sequence joins TRBV2 and TRBJ2-1; D may correspond to TRBD1 or TRBD2 (5 bases each). CDR3 coding DNA: TGTGCCACCACCGGGACGGAGTACAATGAGCAGTTCTTC. Its protein product is CATTGTEYNEQFF.